Listed below are T cell receptor beta chains from one sample, sequenced in a study of OX40 agonist ivuxolimab in advanced cancers. This table comes from immunoSEQ multiplex PCR, and its TCRdb copy is limited to in-frame clones, with some not included. The table has about 56,000 clones, 83% seen once. The specimen was CD4+ or CD8+ T cells sorted from blood, collected in a trial of the OX40 agonist ivuxolimab. The receptor source for this set is an adult with an advanced solid tumor such as melanoma, head and neck, liver or kidney cancer. Both conserved end residues are part of each CDR3. The D gene is left open where the match is weak. The size field is filled for only some rows; it gives once, few, many or a size class.

J gene: TRBJ1-6
clone size: -
V gene: TRBV9
D gene: TRBD1
CDR3 length: 16
CDR3 DNA: TGTGCCAGCAGCGTAGACGGGACAGCTGAAAATTCACCCCTCCACTTT
CDR3 protein: CASSVDGTAENSPLHF

J gene: TRBJ1-2
clone size: -
V gene: TRBV28
D gene: -
CDR3 length: 11
CDR3 DNA: TGTGCCAGCAGTTTCGGCTATGGCTACACCTTC
CDR3 protein: CASSFGYGYTF

J gene: TRBJ1-5
clone size: -
V gene: TRBV30
D gene: TRBD1
CDR3 length: 14
CDR3 DNA: TGTGCCTGGAGTGTTGACAGGGTTAATCAGCCCCAGCATTTT
CDR3 protein: CAWSVDRVNQPQHF

J gene: TRBJ2-2
clone size: -
V gene: TRBV9
D gene: -
CDR3 length: 16
CDR3 DNA: TGTGCCAGCAGCGCCGCCGGGAATGCGAACACCGGGGAGCTGTTTTTT
CDR3 protein: CASSAAGNANTGELFF

J gene: TRBJ1-1
clone size: few
V gene: TRBV5-8
D gene: TRBD1
CDR3 length: 16
CDR3 DNA: TGTGCCAGCAGCTTGAACCTTTGGGACAGATCCACTGAAGCTTTCTTT
CDR3 protein: CASSLNLWDRSTEAFF

J gene: TRBJ1-6
clone size: -
V gene: TRBV27
D gene: -
CDR3 length: 12
CDR3 DNA: TGTGCCAGCAGTGCAATTAATTTACCCCTCCACTTT
CDR3 protein: CASSAINLPLHF

J gene: TRBJ2-1
clone size: -
V gene: TRBV14
D gene: TRBD2
CDR3 length: 15
CDR3 DNA: TGTGCCAGCAGCCAAGGGGTAGCGGGATATTATGAGCAGTTCTTC
CDR3 protein: CASSQGVAGYYEQFF

J gene: TRBJ2-5
clone size: few
V gene: TRBV11-2
D gene: TRBD2
CDR3 length: 16
CDR3 DNA: TGTGCCAGCAGCTTAGTCCCGCTAGCGGGGGGGGAGACCCAGTACTTC
CDR3 protein: CASSLVPLAGGETQYF

J gene: TRBJ2-3
clone size: -
V gene: TRBV5-1
D gene: TRBD2
CDR3 length: 16
CDR3 DNA: TGCGCCAGCAGCGGCGAGTCTAGCGGGAGAGGAGATACGCAGTATTTT
CDR3 protein: CASSGESSGRGDTQYF

J gene: TRBJ2-5
clone size: -
V gene: TRBV7-9
D gene: -
CDR3 length: 12
CDR3 DNA: TGTGCCAGCAGCGCAGTCGGGGGCGGGCAGTACTTC
CDR3 protein: CASSAVGGGQYF

J gene: TRBJ1-2
clone size: -
V gene: TRBV30
D gene: -
CDR3 length: 12
CDR3 DNA: TGTGCCTGGAGTAGGTGGTCCGATGGCTACACCTTC
CDR3 protein: CAWSRWSDGYTF

J gene: TRBJ2-7
clone size: -
V gene: TRBV6-6
D gene: -
CDR3 length: 15
CDR3 DNA: TGTGCCAGCAGTCTACAGGGAGGGACTCAGTACGAGCAGTACTTC
CDR3 protein: CASSLQGGTQYEQYF

J gene: TRBJ2-5
clone size: -
V gene: TRBV7-3
D gene: -
CDR3 length: 16
CDR3 DNA: TGTGCCAGCAGCTTAAACGGGGTGGAGTTGGGGGAGACCCAGTACTTC
CDR3 protein: CASSLNGVELGETQYF

J gene: TRBJ1-5
clone size: -
V gene: TRBV7-3
D gene: -
CDR3 length: 15
CDR3 DNA: TGTGCCAGCAGCTTATATTCCGGGAGCAATCAGCCCCAGCATTTT
CDR3 protein: CASSLYSGSNQPQHF

J gene: TRBJ2-3
clone size: -
V gene: TRBV9
D gene: TRBD2
CDR3 length: 16
CDR3 DNA: TGTGCCAGCAGCGTGTCTTTGCGGGAGAAGGGAGATACGCAGTATTTT
CDR3 protein: CASSVSLREKGDTQYF

J gene: TRBJ1-1
clone size: -
V gene: TRBV2
D gene: -
CDR3 length: 15
CDR3 DNA: TGTGCCAGCAGTCTAGCGCCGACAGCGAACACTGAAGCTTTCTTT
CDR3 protein: CASSLAPTANTEAFF

J gene: TRBJ2-3
clone size: -
V gene: TRBV6-5
D gene: TRBD2
CDR3 length: 15
CDR3 DNA: TGTGCCAGCAGGTTAGAAGCGGGGAGCACAGATACGCAGTATTTT
CDR3 protein: CASRLEAGSTDTQYF

J gene: TRBJ2-5
clone size: -
V gene: TRBV5-4
D gene: -
CDR3 length: 15
CDR3 DNA: TGTGCCAGCTCACGGGCCGGGGAGGAAGGGGAGACCCAGTACTTC
CDR3 protein: CASSRAGEEGETQYF

J gene: TRBJ1-4
clone size: -
V gene: TRBV20-1
D gene: -
CDR3 length: 8
CDR3 DNA: TGCAGTGCTGGAAAACTGTTTTTT
CDR3 protein: CSAGKLFF

J gene: TRBJ2-7
clone size: -
V gene: TRBV18
D gene: -
CDR3 length: 14
CDR3 DNA: TGTGCCAGCTCACCACGTCGGAGCTCCTACGAGCAGTACTTC
CDR3 protein: CASSPRRSSYEQYF

J gene: TRBJ1-1
clone size: -
V gene: TRBV12-5
D gene: TRBD1
CDR3 length: 15
CDR3 DNA: TGTGCTAGTGGTTTGGGCACAGGGGGAGGCACTGAAGCTTTCTTT
CDR3 protein: CASGLGTGGGTEAFF

J gene: TRBJ1-6
clone size: -
V gene: TRBV6-5
D gene: -
CDR3 length: 13
CDR3 DNA: TGTGCCAGCGACCGGGACAAAGGTTCACCCCTCCACTTT
CDR3 protein: CASDRDKGSPLHF

J gene: TRBJ2-7
clone size: -
V gene: TRBV5-1
D gene: -
CDR3 length: 13
CDR3 DNA: TGCGCCAGCAGCTCAACAGAAAACTACGAGCAGTACTTC
CDR3 protein: CASSSTENYEQYF

J gene: TRBJ1-2
clone size: -
V gene: TRBV7-9
D gene: TRBD1
CDR3 length: 12
CDR3 DNA: TGTGCCAGCAGCCGACAGGGTAGTCGCTACACCTTC
CDR3 protein: CASSRQGSRYTF

J gene: TRBJ2-5
clone size: -
V gene: TRBV5-4
D gene: TRBD1
CDR3 length: 14
CDR3 DNA: TGTGCCAGCACTCGGACAGGGGGCCAAGAGACCCAGTACTTC
CDR3 protein: CASTRTGGQETQYF

J gene: TRBJ1-1
clone size: -
V gene: TRBV7-2
D gene: -
CDR3 length: 16
CDR3 DNA: TGTGCCAGCAGCCCATTTCCCGGGTTTTGGAACACTGAAGCTTTCTTT
CDR3 protein: CASSPFPGFWNTEAFF

J gene: TRBJ1-1
clone size: -
V gene: TRBV6-6
D gene: -
CDR3 length: 15
CDR3 DNA: TGTGCCAGCAGCCAAGGTCCCGACAGAATCACTGAAGCTTTCTTT
CDR3 protein: CASSQGPDRITEAFF

J gene: TRBJ1-4
clone size: -
V gene: TRBV28
D gene: TRBD1
CDR3 length: 13
CDR3 DNA: TGTGCCAGCACTAGGGGGCCACGGGAAAAACTGTTTTTT
CDR3 protein: CASTRGPREKLFF

J gene: TRBJ1-1
clone size: -
V gene: TRBV29-1
D gene: TRBD1
CDR3 length: 12
CDR3 DNA: TGCAGCGTTACCCAGGGGGCAGGTGAAGCTTTCTTT
CDR3 protein: CSVTQGAGEAFF

J gene: TRBJ2-3
clone size: -
V gene: TRBV9
D gene: -
CDR3 length: 13
CDR3 DNA: TGTGCCAGCAGCCCCATTGGCACAGATACGCAGTATTTT
CDR3 protein: CASSPIGTDTQYF

J gene: TRBJ1-2
clone size: -
V gene: TRBV5-1
D gene: -
CDR3 length: 14
CDR3 DNA: TGCGCCAGCAGCTTGGGGCCGGAGTCTTATGGCTACACCTTC
CDR3 protein: CASSLGPESYGYTF

J gene: TRBJ2-2
clone size: -
V gene: TRBV5-4
D gene: TRBD2
CDR3 length: 15
CDR3 DNA: TGTGCCAGCAGCGCGGGAGTCGGGGACACCGGGGAGCTGTTTTTT
CDR3 protein: CASSAGVGDTGELFF

J gene: TRBJ2-2
clone size: -
V gene: TRBV6-1
D gene: TRBD1
CDR3 length: 16
CDR3 DNA: TGTGCCACCAGTGCCGCCGGGACAGGGGAAACCGGGGAGCTGTTTTTT
CDR3 protein: CATSAAGTGETGELFF

J gene: TRBJ2-3
clone size: -
V gene: TRBV29-1
D gene: -
CDR3 length: 12
CDR3 DNA: TGCAGCGTTTTGGGGAATCGAGATACGCAGTATTTT
CDR3 protein: CSVLGNRDTQYF

J gene: TRBJ2-7
clone size: -
V gene: TRBV11-2
D gene: TRBD2
CDR3 length: 15
CDR3 DNA: TGTGCCAGCAGCTTATTGGCGGGAGGGCCCCACGAGCAGTACTTC
CDR3 protein: CASSLLAGGPHEQYF

J gene: TRBJ1-6
clone size: -
V gene: TRBV6-5
D gene: TRBD1
CDR3 length: 13
CDR3 DNA: TGTGCCAGCAGTCCGACAGGGGTTTCACCCCTCCACTTT
CDR3 protein: CASSPTGVSPLHF

J gene: TRBJ1-5
clone size: -
V gene: TRBV18
D gene: TRBD1
CDR3 length: 15
CDR3 DNA: TGTGCCAGCTCAACGACAGGGAATAAAAATCAGCCCCAGCATTTT
CDR3 protein: CASSTTGNKNQPQHF

J gene: TRBJ1-1
clone size: -
V gene: TRBV18
D gene: TRBD1
CDR3 length: 15
CDR3 DNA: TGTGCCAGCTCACCCGGACAGGGGAGAAGCACTGAAGCTTTCTTT
CDR3 protein: CASSPGQGRSTEAFF

J gene: TRBJ1-4
clone size: -
V gene: TRBV5-1
D gene: -
CDR3 length: 15
CDR3 DNA: TGCGCCAGCAGCTTGGAGGGGGAAAACTCTGAAAAACTGTTTTTT
CDR3 protein: CASSLEGENSEKLFF

J gene: TRBJ2-1
clone size: few
V gene: TRBV19
D gene: TRBD2
CDR3 length: 15
CDR3 DNA: TGTGCCAGTAGTATAGCGGGAGGGCCGTGGAATGAGCAGTTCTTC
CDR3 protein: CASSIAGGPWNEQFF

J gene: TRBJ1-1
clone size: -
V gene: TRBV7-8
D gene: -
CDR3 length: 13
CDR3 DNA: TGTGCCAGCAGCTTAGAGAGGGAGGCTGAAGCTTTCTTT
CDR3 protein: CASSLEREAEAFF

J gene: TRBJ2-7
clone size: -
V gene: TRBV5-4
D gene: -
CDR3 length: 14
CDR3 DNA: TGTGCCAGCAGCTCCGAGGGGGTCCAATACGAGCAGTACTTC
CDR3 protein: CASSSEGVQYEQYF

J gene: TRBJ2-7
clone size: -
V gene: TRBV7-8
D gene: -
CDR3 length: 13
CDR3 DNA: TGTGCCAGCAGCTTACAACGCTCCTACGAGCAGTACTTC
CDR3 protein: CASSLQRSYEQYF

J gene: TRBJ1-1
clone size: -
V gene: TRBV10-3
D gene: -
CDR3 length: 14
CDR3 DNA: TGTGCCATCTCGACGTCGGGGGGGGTCACTGAAGCTTTCTTT
CDR3 protein: CAISTSGGVTEAFF

J gene: TRBJ2-5
clone size: -
V gene: TRBV4-1
D gene: TRBD1
CDR3 length: 14
CDR3 DNA: TGCGCCAGCAGCCAGGACAGGGGAACAGAGACCCAGTACTTC
CDR3 protein: CASSQDRGTETQYF

J gene: TRBJ1-4
clone size: -
V gene: TRBV29-1
D gene: -
CDR3 length: 11
CDR3 DNA: TGCAGCGGGCGGGATGGGGAAAAACTGTTTTTT
CDR3 protein: CSGRDGEKLFF

J gene: TRBJ1-6
clone size: -
V gene: TRBV19
D gene: -
CDR3 length: 13
CDR3 DNA: TGTGCCAGTAGTATAGACAGCAAATCACCCCTCCACTTT
CDR3 protein: CASSIDSKSPLHF

J gene: TRBJ1-1
clone size: -
V gene: TRBV6-5
D gene: -
CDR3 length: 14
CDR3 DNA: TGTGCCAGCAGAGACTCGACAGGGAACACTGAAGCTTTCTTT
CDR3 protein: CASRDSTGNTEAFF

J gene: TRBJ2-3
clone size: -
V gene: TRBV11-2
D gene: TRBD2
CDR3 length: 13
CDR3 DNA: TGTGCCAGCAGCTCCCTAGCGGGTGGGACGCAGTATTTT
CDR3 protein: CASSSLAGGTQYF

J gene: TRBJ2-2
clone size: -
V gene: TRBV6-1
D gene: -
CDR3 length: 15
CDR3 DNA: TGTGCCAGCAGTGAGTGGAGTCCGGATTCCGGGGAGCTGTTTTTT
CDR3 protein: CASSEWSPDSGELFF

J gene: TRBJ2-6
clone size: -
V gene: TRBV10-3
D gene: TRBD1
CDR3 length: 17
CDR3 DNA: TGTGCCATCAGTGGACGACAGGGTGGAGGTGGGGCCAACGTCCTGACTTTC
CDR3 protein: CAISGRQGGGGANVLTF

J gene: TRBJ1-2
clone size: few
V gene: TRBV28
D gene: -
CDR3 length: 13
CDR3 DNA: TGTGCCAGCAGCTTTGAGGAGATGGGGGGCTACACCTTC
CDR3 protein: CASSFEEMGGYTF

J gene: TRBJ2-7
clone size: few
V gene: TRBV28
D gene: -
CDR3 length: 12
CDR3 DNA: TGTGCCAGCTCCGAAGGTCTGCACGAGCAGTACTTC
CDR3 protein: CASSEGLHEQYF

J gene: TRBJ2-7
clone size: -
V gene: TRBV2
D gene: -
CDR3 length: 16
CDR3 DNA: TGTGCCAGCAGTGAAGGTTTTGGGGGGGGCCCCTACGAGCAGTACTTC
CDR3 protein: CASSEGFGGGPYEQYF

J gene: TRBJ2-3
clone size: -
V gene: TRBV13
D gene: TRBD2
CDR3 length: 16
CDR3 DNA: TGTGCCAGCAGCTTAGCAGCTAGCGGGAGAGCGGATACGCAGTATTTT
CDR3 protein: CASSLAASGRADTQYF